What follows are 32 T cell receptor beta chains derived from one specimen sequenced in a study of blood T cell repertoires in COVID-19. Clones were read by immunoSEQ multiplex PCR, and TCRdb kept only the in-frame ones, dropping some. The profile covers about 120,000 clones, with 75% to 95% appearing a single time and less than 2% taken by the ten largest. Sequencing input: peripheral blood. The receptors stem from a human donor with active COVID-19. The donor label of this sample is uncertain.

The rearrangement joins TRBV4-3 to TRBJ2-7, with D perhaps TRBD2 (6 bases). The CDR3 is made up of 16 amino acids. Germline lookup yields CDR1 LGHNA and CDR2 YSLEER. Trimming pared 5 bases from V and 2 bases from J, leaving 19 bases between. CDR3 DNA: TGCGCCAGCAGCTATCAGCGGGCAGCGGACGCCTACGAGCAGTACTTC. As protein: CASSYQRAADAYEQYF.

In its sample, this clone was seen a few times. The rearrangement joins TRBV4-1 to TRBJ1-5; 7 bases agree with TRBD1. Germline-derived CDR1 and CDR2 are MGHRA and YSYEKL. Unmatched junction bases numbered 8, after V lost 3 bases and J lost 6 bases. This CDR3 region has 15 residues. The CDR3 DNA is TGCGCCAGCAGCCAGGTAGGGGGCCTGATTCAGCCCCAGCATTTT. It encodes CASSQVGGLIQPQHF.

V is TRBV7-9 and J is TRBJ2-1, with 10 positions matching TRBD2. Germline loops: CDR1 SEHNR, CDR2 FQNEAQ (reference sequence). The CDR3 is 15 amino acids. Germline trimming cut 4 bases from V and 5 bases from J; bases unmatched to any gene: 5. The CDR3 bases are TGTGCCAGCAGCTCTCCTAGCGGGGGACACAATGAGCAGTTCTTC. As protein: CASSSPSGGHNEQFF.

This clone was counted at least ten times. This chain joins TRBV18 and TRBJ2-1, with D maybe TRBD2 (6 bases). Germline values: CDR1 KGHSH, CDR2 LQKENI. The CDR3 loop spans 16 amino acids. V lost 4 bases to trimming and J lost 2 bases, with 15 bases between them. The CDR3 sequence is CASSQAAGPPYNEQFF. CDR3 sequence (DNA): TGTGCCAGCTCACAAGCCGCGGGACCCCCCTACAATGAGCAGTTCTTC.

The rearrangement joins TRBV11-2 to TRBJ1-2, with 9 positions matching TRBD1. J was trimmed by 3 bases and V by 2 bases; bases with no gene match: 4. The CDR3 is made up of 15 amino acids. Germline V lookup: CDR1 SGHAT, CDR2 FQNNGV. CDR3 sequence: CASSLPGQGYYGYTF. The CDR3 region has the DNA TGTGCCAGCAGCTTACCGGGACAGGGCTACTATGGCTACACCTTC.

This clone showed up just once. V is TRBV27 and J is TRBJ1-5; TRBD1 is a possible D gene (5 bases). Germline lookup yields CDR1 MNHEY and CDR2 SMNVEV (reference sequence). The CDR3 has 15 residues. Trimming pared 4 bases from V and 7 bases from J, leaving 17 bases between. The DNA for the CDR3 is TGTGCCAGCAGTTATCAGGGTTGGGGTAGACAGCCCCAGCATTTT. Translation gives CASSYQGWGRQPQHF.

The rearrangement links TRBV4-1 to TRBJ1-4; D is possibly TRBD1 (6 bases). CDR1 is MGHRA, CDR2 YSYEKL, per germline. The CDR3 sequence is 15 residues long. V was cut by 0 bases and J by 7 bases, with 12 bases left in between. The CDR3 nucleotides are TGCGCCAGCAGCCAAGAGGACAGAGCAAGTGAAAAACTGTTTTTT. It encodes CASSQEDRASEKLFF.

The chain joins TRBV27 to TRBJ2-7; 11 bases line up with TRBD1. Germline loops: CDR1 MNHEY, CDR2 SMNVEV (reference sequence). V shed 1 base and J 4 bases; nucleotides not matched to a gene: 3. The CDR3 spans 15 residues. DNA for the CDR3: TGTGCCAGCAGTTTATTAGGGACAGGGGGGTACGAGCAGTACTTC. Residues: CASSLLGTGGYEQYF.

The rearrangement uses TRBV5-1 and TRBJ1-3; weak D call: TRBD1 (5 bases). This CDR3 region has 12 residues. Germline V gene data show CDR1 as SGHRS and CDR2 as YFSETQ. Trimming stripped 5 bases from V and 3 bases from J, with 6 bases between. The CDR3 reads CASRGLGNTIYF. For the CDR3, the DNA is TGCGCCAGCAGGGGGCTTGGAAACACCATATATTTT.

The V call is TRBV14, the J call TRBJ2-3, with TRBD2 identical over 8 bases. J gave up 4 bases and V 4 bases, and 10 bases lay outside the gene matches. The CDR3 runs to 16 residues. Per germline, CDR1 SGHDN and CDR2 FVKESK. The chain's CDR3 is CASSLSERGSADTQYF. CDR3 coding DNA: TGTGCCAGCAGCCTGTCGGAGCGGGGGAGCGCAGATACGCAGTATTTT.

The chain carries TRBV4-1 and TRBJ1-2; 8 bases are shared with TRBD1. J was trimmed by 8 bases and V by 1 base; bases with no gene match: 12. CDR3 length equals 16 residues. Germline values: CDR1 MGHRA, CDR2 YSYEKL. The CDR3 DNA reads as TGCGCCAGCAGCCAAGTATTTTCCAGGGGGCGCGGGGGCTACACCTTC. Its protein product is CASSQVFSRGRGGYTF.

The J gene is TRBJ2-1, the V gene TRBV7-2, with D tentatively TRBD2 (6 bases). Germline CDR1 and CDR2: SGHTA and FQGNSA. This CDR3 is 12 amino acids long. V was trimmed by 4 bases and J by 10 bases, leaving 11 bases between them. The CDR3 is CASSSNRGEQFF. CDR3 in DNA: TGTGCCAGCAGCTCGAACCGGGGGGAGCAGTTCTTC.

This chain uses TRBV28 with TRBJ1-3; no definite D call. The CDR3 has 16 residues. Germline loops: CDR1 MDHEN, CDR2 SYDVKM. V was shortened by 1 base and J by 2 bases, with 12 bases between the two germline ends. The CDR3 loop is CASSLLRRQAGNTIYF. The CDR3 coding sequence is TGTGCCAGCAGTTTATTGCGCCGGCAGGCTGGAAACACCATATATTTT.

The chain combines TRBV6-1 with TRBJ1-5; D uncertain. V lost 2 bases to trimming and J lost 2 bases, with 19 bases between them. Germline values: CDR1 MNHNS, CDR2 SASEGT. The CDR3 has 18 amino acids. CDR3 amino acids: CASSEYVLQVGGNQPQHF. The CDR3 DNA reads TGTGCCAGCAGTGAATATGTCCTGCAGGTCGGCGGCAATCAGCCCCAGCATTTT.

The chain employs TRBV30 and TRBJ2-7, with D perhaps matching TRBD2 (6 bases). The CDR3 consists of 12 residues. The germline CDR1 and CDR2 sequences are GTSNPN and SVGIG (reference sequence). The V end was cut by 0 bases, the J end by 5 bases, with 8 bases between. The CDR3 DNA reads as TGTGCCTGGAGTGTCGGGGGACACGAGCAGTACTTC. This translates into CAWSVGGHEQYF.

This clone was seen once. The chain links TRBV4-2 to TRBJ2-2, with TRBD1 matching over 8 bases. V dropped 0 bases and J dropped 3; count of bases not matched to a gene: 6. CDR1 and CDR2 from the germline V gene are LGHNA and YNFKEQ. This CDR3 contains 17 residues. The DNA of the CDR3 is TGTGCCAGCAGCCAAGATTTCCAGGGGGCGTACACCGGGGAGCTGTTTTTT. Protein sequence: CASSQDFQGAYTGELFF.

The V and J genes are TRBV6-1 and TRBJ1-2; possibly TRBD1 for D (6 bases). This CDR3 is built from 13 residues. Germline V gene data show CDR1 as MNHNS and CDR2 as SASEGT. With 3 bases removed from V and 8 bases from J, the gap between germline ends came to 13 bases. The CDR3 loop reads CASSESTGTGYTF. Written as DNA, the CDR3 is TGTGCCAGCAGTGAGTCCACAGGGACCGGCTACACCTTC.

The chain is built from TRBV7-8 and TRBJ1-5; TRBD1 aligns across 10 bases. J lost 0 bases, V lost 0 bases, and 2 bases had no gene match. Germline assignment: CDR1 SGHVS and CDR2 FQNEAQ. The CDR3 runs 17 residues. CDR3 sequence reads: CASSLAGQGISNQPQHF. The CDR3 region has the DNA TGTGCCAGCAGCTTAGCGGGACAGGGGATTAGCAATCAGCCCCAGCATTTT.

J is TRBJ2-7 and V is TRBV15; 7 bases align to TRBD2. Germline V CDR1 and CDR2: LNHNV, YYDKDF (reference sequence). The CDR3 is made up of 16 amino acids. The V segment lost 0 bases and the J segment 7 bases; nucleotides outside the gene matches: 12. CDR3 coding DNA: TGTGCCACCAGCAGAGACATTTCCACTATGGGGGGGGAGCAGTACTTC. This sequence encodes CATSRDISTMGGEQYF.

The chain uses TRBV5-4 and TRBJ2-6; 8 bases map to TRBD2. J lost 0 bases, V lost 4 bases, and 12 bases had no gene match. Germline CDR1 is SGHNT and CDR2 is YYREEE (reference sequence). This CDR3 comprises 19 residues. The CDR3 DNA reads as TGTGCCAGCAGCGGCTCGGCCGGGAGGGGCCTCTCTGGGGCCAACGTCCTGACTTTC. Protein sequence: CASSGSAGRGLSGANVLTF.

The chain has TRBV7-2 and TRBJ2-5; TRBD2 agrees at 10 bases. V dropped 2 bases and J dropped 3; count of bases not matched to a gene: 9. The CDR3 runs to 17 residues. From germline, CDR1 is SGHTA and CDR2 FQGNSA. The DNA of the CDR3 is TGTGCCAGCAGCTTATATCTCGGCCTAGCGGGGGAAGAGACCCAGTACTTC. The encoded protein is CASSLYLGLAGEETQYF.

The V call is TRBV6-5, the J call TRBJ2-3, with 9 positions matching TRBD2. Germline V lookup: CDR1 MNHEY, CDR2 SVGAGI. The V segment lost 0 bases and the J segment 9 bases; nucleotides outside the gene matches: 7. The CDR3 contains 15 residues. The DNA of the CDR3 is TGTGCCAGCAGTTACTCTGGCGGGGGGGCCGGGACGCAGTATTTT. Translated, it gives CASSYSGGGAGTQYF.

The chain employs TRBV5-5 and TRBJ1-4; D possibly corresponds to TRBD1 (6 bases). The length of the CDR3 is 13 residues. V lost 3 bases to trimming and J lost 5 bases, with 8 bases between them. From germline, CDR1 is SGHKS and CDR2 YYEKEE (reference sequence). The CDR3 spells CASSSTGNEKLFF. CDR3 nucleotide sequence: TGTGCCAGCAGCTCCACAGGGAATGAAAAACTGTTTTTT. The full variable domain, with the rest looked up from reference TRBV5-5 and TRBJ1-4, is DAGVTQSPTHLIKTRGQQVTLRCSPISGHKSVSWYQQVLGQGPQFIFQYYEKEERGRGNFPDRFSARQFPNYSSELNVNALLLGDSALYLCASSSTGNEKLFFGSGTQLSVL.

The chain joins TRBV5-1 to TRBJ1-6; D gene ambiguous. The V and J ends lost 4 bases and 7 bases respectively, with 15 bases between them. This CDR3 is 15 amino acids long. The germline gives CDR1 SGHRS, CDR2 YFSETQ. The CDR3 sequence is CASSPQEFTNSPLHF. The CDR3 nucleotides read TGCGCCAGCAGCCCGCAAGAGTTTACCAATTCACCCCTCCACTTT.

V usage is TRBV9 and J usage is TRBJ2-3; a possible D gene is TRBD1 (6 bases). Per germline, CDR1 SGDLS and CDR2 YYNGEE. Trimming took 0 bases from V and 5 from J, leaving 19 bases between them. This CDR3 has 17 amino acids. DNA for the CDR3: TGTGCCAGCAGCGTAGCCCCTTCTGGGGGCGTCTTAGATACGCAGTATTTT. This codes for CASSVAPSGGVLDTQYF.

A single count supports this clone. The chain is built from TRBV20-1 and TRBJ2-7; D not resolved. The CDR3 is made up of 11 amino acids. The V end was cut by 3 bases, the J end by 2 bases, with 5 bases between. CDR1 is DFQATT and CDR2 is SNEGSKA in the germline V gene (reference sequence). For the CDR3, the DNA is TGCAGTGCTAGTCCAGCCTACGAGCAGTACTTC. Residues: CSASPAYEQYF.

The V call is TRBV7-9, the J call TRBJ2-3, with D possibly TRBD2 on 5 matching bases. The V and J ends lost 8 bases and 4 bases respectively, with 13 bases between them. CDR1 SEHNR and CDR2 FQNEAQ come from the germline V gene (reference sequence). CDR3 length equals 13 residues. This CDR3 reads CASRPGYPDTQYF. The CDR3 DNA sequence: TGTGCCAGCCGCCCGGGGTACCCAGATACGCAGTATTTT.

The V gene is TRBV6-5, the J gene TRBJ2-7, with 9 bases lining up with TRBD1. The CDR3 runs to 15 residues. Per the germline V gene, CDR1 is MNHEY and CDR2 is SVGAGI. V lost 5 bases, J lost 3 bases, and 8 bases stayed unmatched. CDR3 region: CASSKRQGGNYEQYF. The CDR3 nucleotides are TGTGCCAGCAGTAAGAGACAGGGGGGGAACTACGAGCAGTACTTC.

This chain joins TRBV10-3 and TRBJ1-2; D may be TRBD1 (6 bases). Germline CDR1 reads ENHRY; CDR2 reads SYGVKD. Trimming cost V 0 bases and J 6 bases, with 17 bases left between them. The CDR3 loop spans 16 amino acids. As DNA, the CDR3 is TGTGCCATCAGTGAGTCGCAGGGGCGCCGTTGGAATGGCTACACCTTC. Its translation is CAISESQGRRWNGYTF.

The CDR3 DNA reads TGTGCCAGCAGCGTAGTGGGACAGATGACAGATACGCAGTATTTT. Amino acids: CASSVVGQMTDTQYF. V and J are TRBV9 and TRBJ2-3, with 7 bases lining up with TRBD1. CDR1 is SGDLS, CDR2 YYNGEE, per germline. The length of the CDR3 is 15 residues. V shed 0 bases, J shed 3 bases, and the junction held 4 bases outside the gene matches. The full variable domain, in which reference TRBV9 and TRBJ2-3 provide the parts outside the CDR3, is DSGVTQTPKHLITATGQRVTLRCSPRSGDLSVYWYQQSLDQGLQFLIQYYNGEERAKGNILERFSAQQFPDLHSELNLSSLELGDSALYFCASSVVGQMTDTQYFGPGTRLTVL.

The chain uses TRBV28 and TRBJ2-2; weak D call: TRBD1 (6 bases). The germline CDR1 and CDR2 sequences are MDHEN and SYDVKM. The CDR3 is made up of 13 amino acids. V was cut by 4 bases and J by 8 bases, with 11 bases left in between. The CDR3 DNA reads TGTGCCAGCAGTTCACAGGGTACGGGGGAGCTGTTTTTT. Protein product: CASSSQGTGELFF. Complete variable domain (other parts from reference TRBV28 and TRBJ2-2): DVKVTQSSRYLVKRTGEKVFLECVQDMDHENMFWYRQDPGLGLRLIYFSYDVKMKEKGDIPEGYSVSREKKERFSLILESASTNQTSMYLCASSSQGTGELFFGEGSRLTVL.

This chain joins TRBV6-5 and TRBJ1-1; 11 bases agree with TRBD1. With 7 bases clipped from V and 2 bases from J, the junction kept 3 bases outside the gene matches. This CDR3 is built from 14 residues. Germline V gene sequence: CDR1 MNHEY, CDR2 SVGAGI. CDR3 sequence reads: CASIGTGGNTEAFF. CDR3 DNA: TGTGCCAGCATTGGGACAGGGGGAAACACTGAAGCTTTCTTT.